This T cell receptor (beta chain) came from a study of spatial heterogeneity in lung cancer. Overall study: Tumor-region counts of TCR transcripts tracked strongly with a T cell module score from matched bulk RNA-seq.

The CDR3 is made up of 14 amino acids. From germline, CDR1 is MNHEY and CDR2 SVGAGI. Trimming took off 4 bases at V and 7 bases at J, with 13 bases between the two ends. TCRdb independently ran MiXCR on the 5' RACE reads; one entry per CDR3 protein. The table shows some 9,800 distinct CDR3 sequences, with around 5.1% occurring only once. Overall study results and limits: For expanded intratumoral alpha and beta TCRs, counts tracked tumor mutation counts. Quantities of ubiquitous and regional expanded TCRs paralleled ubiquitous and regional nonsynonymous mutations, respectively.

At least ten counts were recorded for this clonotype. The antigen remains unidentified. The time point: sample taken at primary tumor resection. Patients with untreated early-stage non-small cell lung cancer, numbering some 68, were the donors. Whole RNA, which was extracted from tumor, nontumor lung tissue or frozen PBMC, was sequenced without any cell sorting. The specimen comprised lung tumor tissue, sampled at surgery. The genes are TRBV6-5 and TRBJ1-4; possible D gene TRBD1, 5 bases. This TCR was recovered from a female donor with early-stage non-small cell lung cancer. The CDR3 bases are TGTGCCAGCAGTTCGAGAAGGGGTACTGAAAAACTGTTTTTT. This codes for CASSSRRGTEKLFF.